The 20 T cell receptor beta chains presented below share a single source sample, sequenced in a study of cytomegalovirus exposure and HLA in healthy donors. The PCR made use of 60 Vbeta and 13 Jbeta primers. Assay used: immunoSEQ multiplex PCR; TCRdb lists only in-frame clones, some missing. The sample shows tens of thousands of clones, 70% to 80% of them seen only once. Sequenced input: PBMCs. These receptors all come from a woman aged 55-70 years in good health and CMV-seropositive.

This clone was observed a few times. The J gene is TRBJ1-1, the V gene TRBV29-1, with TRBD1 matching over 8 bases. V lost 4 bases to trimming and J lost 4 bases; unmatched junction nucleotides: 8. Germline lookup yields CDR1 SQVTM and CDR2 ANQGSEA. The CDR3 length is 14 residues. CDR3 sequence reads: CSVGRTGHTTEAFF. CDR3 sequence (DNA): TGCAGCGTTGGTCGGACAGGGCATACCACTGAAGCTTTCTTT.

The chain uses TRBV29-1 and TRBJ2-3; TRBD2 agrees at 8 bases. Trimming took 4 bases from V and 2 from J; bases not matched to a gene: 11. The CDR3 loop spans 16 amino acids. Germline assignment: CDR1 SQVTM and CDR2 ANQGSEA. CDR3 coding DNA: TGCAGCGTTGTGCCGGGACTAGACAGTTTCACAGATACGCAGTATTTT. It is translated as CSVVPGLDSFTDTQYF.

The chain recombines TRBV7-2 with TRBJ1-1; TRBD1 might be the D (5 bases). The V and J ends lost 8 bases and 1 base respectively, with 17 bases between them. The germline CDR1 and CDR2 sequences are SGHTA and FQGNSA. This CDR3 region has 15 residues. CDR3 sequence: CASSPRVGGNTEAFF. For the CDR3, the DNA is TGTGCCAGCTCCCCTAGAGTCGGGGGGAACACTGAAGCTTTCTTT.

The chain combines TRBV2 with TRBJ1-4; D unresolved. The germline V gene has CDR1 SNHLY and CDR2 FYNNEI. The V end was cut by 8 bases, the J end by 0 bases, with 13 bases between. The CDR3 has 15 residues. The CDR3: CASGRGLATNEKLFF. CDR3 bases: TGTGCCAGCGGTCGAGGGCTTGCAACTAATGAAAAACTGTTTTTT.

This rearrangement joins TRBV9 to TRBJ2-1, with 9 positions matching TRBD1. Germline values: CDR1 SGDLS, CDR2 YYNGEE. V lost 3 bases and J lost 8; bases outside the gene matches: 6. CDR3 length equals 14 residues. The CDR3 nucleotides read TGTGCCAGCAGCGCCGGGACAGGGAATTATGAGCAGTTCTTC. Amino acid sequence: CASSAGTGNYEQFF.

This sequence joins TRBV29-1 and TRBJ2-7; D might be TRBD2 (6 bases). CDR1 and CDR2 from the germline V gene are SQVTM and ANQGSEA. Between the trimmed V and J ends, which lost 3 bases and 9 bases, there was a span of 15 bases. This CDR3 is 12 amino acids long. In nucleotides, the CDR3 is TGCAGCGTTGATTCTGGCGGGGCCGGGCAGTACTTC. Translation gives CSVDSGGAGQYF.

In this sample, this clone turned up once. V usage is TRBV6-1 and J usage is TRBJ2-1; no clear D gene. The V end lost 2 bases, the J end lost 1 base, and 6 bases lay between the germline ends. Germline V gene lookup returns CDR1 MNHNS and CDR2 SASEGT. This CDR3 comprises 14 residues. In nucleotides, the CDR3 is TGTGCCAGCAGTGAATCTCGGTCCTACAATGAGCAGTTCTTC. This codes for CASSESRSYNEQFF.

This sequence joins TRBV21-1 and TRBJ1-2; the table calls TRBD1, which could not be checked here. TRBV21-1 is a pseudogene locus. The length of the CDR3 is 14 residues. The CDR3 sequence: CASSTTGANYGYTF. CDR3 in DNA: TGTGCCAGCAGCACGACAGGGGCTAACTATGGCTACACCTTC.

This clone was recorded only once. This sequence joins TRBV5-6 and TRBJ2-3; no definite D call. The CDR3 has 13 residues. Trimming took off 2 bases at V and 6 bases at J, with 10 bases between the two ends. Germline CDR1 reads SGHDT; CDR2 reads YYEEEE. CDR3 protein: CASSFSSRDTQYF. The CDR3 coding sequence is TGTGCCAGCAGCTTTAGCTCGCGGGATACGCAGTATTTT.

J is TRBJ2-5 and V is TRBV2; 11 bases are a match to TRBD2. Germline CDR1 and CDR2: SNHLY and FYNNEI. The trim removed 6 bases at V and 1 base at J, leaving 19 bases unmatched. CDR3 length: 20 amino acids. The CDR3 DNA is TGTGCCAGCAGCACGTCATTAGCGGGGGGGTACGACGCGTCCCAAGAGACCCAGTACTTC. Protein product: CASSTSLAGGYDASQETQYF.

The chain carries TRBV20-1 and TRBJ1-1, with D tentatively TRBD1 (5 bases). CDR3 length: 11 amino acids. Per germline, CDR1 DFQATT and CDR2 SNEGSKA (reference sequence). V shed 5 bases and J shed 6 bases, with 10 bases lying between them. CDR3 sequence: CSALQGPEAFF. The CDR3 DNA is TGCAGTGCTCTCCAGGGCCCTGAAGCTTTCTTT.

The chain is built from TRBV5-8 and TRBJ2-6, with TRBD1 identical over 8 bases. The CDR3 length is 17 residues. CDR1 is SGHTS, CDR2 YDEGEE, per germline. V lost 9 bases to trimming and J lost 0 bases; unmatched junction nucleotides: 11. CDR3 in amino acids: CATPQGGLFSGANVLTF. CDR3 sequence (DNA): TGTGCCACCCCACAGGGGGGACTCTTCTCTGGGGCCAACGTCCTGACTTTC.

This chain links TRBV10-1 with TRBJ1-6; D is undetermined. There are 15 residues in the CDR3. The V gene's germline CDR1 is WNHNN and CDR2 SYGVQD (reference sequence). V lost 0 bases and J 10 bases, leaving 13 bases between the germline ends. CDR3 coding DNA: TGCGCCAGCAGTGAGTCCAGCGTGAACGGCTCACCCCTCCACTTT. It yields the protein CASSESSVNGSPLHF.

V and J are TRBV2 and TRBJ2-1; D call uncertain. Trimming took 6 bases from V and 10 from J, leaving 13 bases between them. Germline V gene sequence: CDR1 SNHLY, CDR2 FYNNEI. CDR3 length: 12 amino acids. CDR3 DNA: TGTGCCAGCAGGGAGAGCCGTATCGAGCAGTTCTTC. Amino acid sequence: CASRESRIEQFF.

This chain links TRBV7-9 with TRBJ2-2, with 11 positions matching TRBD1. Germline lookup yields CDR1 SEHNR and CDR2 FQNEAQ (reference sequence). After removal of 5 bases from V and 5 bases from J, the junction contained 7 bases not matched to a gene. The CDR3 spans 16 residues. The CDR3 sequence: CASSPPGTGGTGELFF. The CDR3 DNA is TGTGCCAGCAGCCCACCCGGGACAGGGGGTACCGGGGAGCTGTTTTTT. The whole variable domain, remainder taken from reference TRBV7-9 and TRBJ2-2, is DTGVSQNPRHKITKRGQNVTFRCDPISEHNRLYWYRQTLGQGPEFLTYFQNEAQLEKSRLLSDRFSAERPKGSFSTLEIQRTEQGDSAMYLCASSPPGTGGTGELFFGEGSRLTVL.

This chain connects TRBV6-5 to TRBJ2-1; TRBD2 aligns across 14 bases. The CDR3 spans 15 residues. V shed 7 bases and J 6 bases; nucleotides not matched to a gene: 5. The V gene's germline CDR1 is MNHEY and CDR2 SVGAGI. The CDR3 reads CASNPGTSGGNEQFF. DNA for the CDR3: TGTGCCAGCAATCCCGGGACTAGCGGGGGCAATGAGCAGTTCTTC.

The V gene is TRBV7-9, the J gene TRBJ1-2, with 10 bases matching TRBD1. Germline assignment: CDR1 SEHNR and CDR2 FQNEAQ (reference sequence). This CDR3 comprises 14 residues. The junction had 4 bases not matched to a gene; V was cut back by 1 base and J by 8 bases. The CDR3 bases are TGTGCCAGCAGCTTAGATGGGACAGGGGTCGGCTACACCTTC. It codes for CASSLDGTGVGYTF. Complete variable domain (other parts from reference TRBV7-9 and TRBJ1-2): DTGVSQNPRHKITKRGQNVTFRCDPISEHNRLYWYRQTLGQGPEFLTYFQNEAQLEKSRLLSDRFSAERPKGSFSTLEIQRTEQGDSAMYLCASSLDGTGVGYTFGSGTRLTVV.

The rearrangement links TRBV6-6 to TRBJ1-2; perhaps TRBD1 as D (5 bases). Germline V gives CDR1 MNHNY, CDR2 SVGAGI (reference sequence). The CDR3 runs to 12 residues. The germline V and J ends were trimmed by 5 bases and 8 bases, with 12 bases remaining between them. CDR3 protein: CASSRQGGGYTF. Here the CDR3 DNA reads TGTGCCAGCAGTCGTCAGGGAGGAGGCTACACCTTC.

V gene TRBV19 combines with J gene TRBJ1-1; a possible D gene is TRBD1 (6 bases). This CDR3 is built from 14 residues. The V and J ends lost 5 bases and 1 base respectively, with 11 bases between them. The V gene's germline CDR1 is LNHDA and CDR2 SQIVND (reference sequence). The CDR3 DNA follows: TGTGCCAGTAGTTCGGGACACCCGAACACTGAAGCTTTCTTT. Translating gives CASSSGHPNTEAFF.

The CDR3 reads CASSALGTAQYF. CDR3 sequence (DNA): TGTGCCAGCAGCGCCCTTGGGACAGCCCAGTACTTC. The rearrangement joins TRBV7-9 to TRBJ2-5; TRBD1 aligns across 7 bases. Germline-derived CDR1 and CDR2 are SEHNR and FQNEAQ (reference sequence). Trimming took 5 bases from V and 9 from J; bases not matched to a gene: 6. This CDR3 has 12 amino acids. Combining the CDR3 with reference TRBV7-9 and TRBJ2-5 gives the whole variable domain DTGVSQNPRHKITKRGQNVTFRCDPISEHNRLYWYRQTLGQGPEFLTYFQNEAQLEKSRLLSDRFSAERPKGSFSTLEIQRTEQGDSAMYLCASSALGTAQYFGPGTRLLVL.